This record concerns one T cell receptor beta chain sequence. What it recognizes is unknown. This entry comes from a study of CD4 T cells in relation to SARS-CoV-2 and coronaviruses. Looking at the study overall: TCR beta CDR3s were sequenced after 10-day antigen culture of PBMCs.

The CDR3 totals 13 residues. J gave up 7 bases and V 5 bases, and 8 bases lay outside the gene matches. Germline-derived CDR1 and CDR2 are GTSNPN and SVGIG (reference sequence). Generated by immunoSEQ multiplex PCR, the TCRdb table keeps only in-frame clones and is missing some. The sample records tens of thousands of clones, about three quarters being singletons. The rearrangement links TRBV30 to TRBJ1-5, with 7 bases that match TRBD1. This clonotype was obtained from an adult with COVID-19. Sequencing was carried out using memory CD4+ T cells from PBMCs, cultured in vitro. CDR3 loop: CAWATGERQPQHF. Written as DNA, the CDR3 is TGTGCCTGGGCTACAGGGGAGAGGCAGCCCCAGCATTTT.